What follows are 11 T cell receptor beta chains derived from one specimen sequenced in a study of control samples from healthy donors and cancer patients. Sequenced by immunoSEQ multiplex PCR; TCRdb stores in-frame clones only, minus some. The table lists some 120,000 clones, 90% to 95% of them singletons. The sequenced sample consisted of blood. The receptors come from a woman under 30 in good health.

The chain uses TRBV19 and TRBJ2-1, with 8 bases lining up with TRBD1. CDR1 is LNHDA and CDR2 is SQIVND in the germline V gene (reference sequence). After removal of 6 bases from V and 8 bases from J, the junction contained 12 bases not matched to a gene. The CDR3 contains 15 residues. The CDR3 sequence is CASRDLRTGSHEQFF. DNA of the CDR3: TGTGCCAGTAGGGACTTACGGACAGGGAGTCATGAGCAGTTCTTC.

The gene calls are TRBV6-6 and TRBJ1-2; D gene uncertain. The CDR3 totals 11 residues. Germline loops: CDR1 MNHNY, CDR2 SVGAGI (reference sequence). The germline V and J ends were trimmed by 0 bases and 8 bases, with 4 bases remaining between them. This CDR3 reads CASSYSRGYTF. The CDR3, as DNA: TGTGCCAGCAGTTACTCGAGAGGCTACACCTTC.

The genes are TRBV7-2 and TRBJ2-5, with TRBD2 matching over 12 bases. The trim removed 3 bases at V and 4 bases at J, leaving 6 bases unmatched. The CDR3 covers 16 residues. CDR1 is SGHTA, CDR2 FQGNSA, per germline. The CDR3 loop is CASSLGLAGPGETQYF. Written as DNA, the CDR3 is TGTGCCAGCAGCTTGGGACTAGCGGGCCCTGGAGAGACCCAGTACTTC.

On this clone: A junction boundary mismatches the germline segment, possibly from a read error. The chain carries TRBV27 and TRBJ2-7; tentatively, D is TRBD1 or TRBD2 (5 bases each). Germline CDR1 and CDR2: MNHEY and SMNVEV (reference sequence). CDR3 size: 15 residues. The CDR3 nucleotides read TGTGTCAGCAGTTCGCCCCGGGACCAGCGCGTCGAGCAGTACTTC. Protein: CVSSSPRDQRVEQYF.

V usage is TRBV18 and J usage is TRBJ2-5; the match to TRBD2 covers 10 bases. The germline V gene encodes CDR1 KGHSH and CDR2 LQKENI. With V trimmed by 2 bases and J by 2 bases, 2 bases remained unmatched. The CDR3 spans 15 residues. The CDR3 DNA is TGTGCCAGCTCACCAAGGACTAGCGGACAAGAGACCCAGTACTTC. As protein: CASSPRTSGQETQYF.

The chain has TRBV10-3 and TRBJ1-2, with D uncertain. Trimming stripped 4 bases from V and 4 bases from J, with 10 bases between. The CDR3 is made up of 13 amino acids. Germline-derived CDR1 and CDR2 are ENHRY and SYGVKD. CDR3 coding DNA: TGTGCCATCAGTGTGGGGAACCTCTATGGCTACACCTTC. Translating gives CAISVGNLYGYTF.

This rearrangement joins TRBV21-1 to TRBJ1-5. TRBV21-1 is given as a pseudogene. CDR3 length: 18 residues. The CDR3, as DNA: TGTGCCAGCAGCAAAGTAATAATGGGGGGCCCCTCATCTCAGCCCCAGCATTTT. Protein: CASSKVIMGGPSSQPQHF.

CDR3 residues: CASRTGFVDNSPLHF. DNA for the CDR3: TGTGCCAGCAGGACAGGGTTTGTGGATAATTCACCCCTCCACTTT. V and J are TRBV2 and TRBJ1-6, with TRBD1 matching 7 bases. Germline-derived CDR1 and CDR2 are SNHLY and FYNNEI. This CDR3 spans 15 amino acids. V trimming: 6 bases; J trimming: 5 bases; junction bases outside the gene matches: 7.

The chain employs TRBV5-8 and TRBJ2-1; TRBD1 matches 10 bases. This CDR3 has 17 amino acids. The ends lost 7 bases at V and 3 bases at J; junction bases unmatched: 13. CDR1 and CDR2 (germline): SGHTS, YDEGEE. The CDR3 nucleotides are TGTGCCAGCGGCGTTTTTAGGGGACAGGGGTTCTACAATGAGCAGTTCTTC. This sequence encodes CASGVFRGQGFYNEQFF.

This clone showed up just a few times. The V call is TRBV28, the J call TRBJ2-2; D perhaps matches TRBD1 (5 bases). V lost 7 bases, J lost 0 bases, and 9 bases lay in between. Germline CDR1 and CDR2: MDHEN and SYDVKM. The CDR3 extends over 14 amino acids. CDR3 bases: TGTGCCAGCAAGTTGACAGCGAACACCGGGGAGCTGTTTTTT. Its translation is CASKLTANTGELFF.

This clone was detected once. The V and J genes are TRBV3-1 (or the pseudogene TRBV3-2) and TRBJ2-2, with 8 bases identical to TRBD1. This CDR3 spans 15 amino acids. Germline V gene data show CDR1 as LGHDT and CDR2 as YNNKEL (reference sequence). The J segment lost 4 bases and the V segment lost 4 bases, leaving 5 bases of the junction unmatched. In DNA, the CDR3 is TGTGCCAGCAGCCCTCGACAGGGGCTCACCGGGGAGCTGTTTTTT. It encodes CASSPRQGLTGELFF.